This T cell receptor (beta chain) came from a study of identical twins. TCRdb fed the 5' RACE reads into MiXCR, producing one record per CDR3 protein. The sample lists about 300,000 distinct CDR3 sequences, roughly an eighth seen once, with roughly 7% in the top ten. Germline V gene sequence: CDR1 SEHNR, CDR2 FQNEAQ (reference sequence). The CDR3 loop spans 14 amino acids. The V end was cut by 1 base, the J end by 5 bases, with 12 bases between. Another study also made use of these data, one on yellow fever vaccine responses in identical twins.

The sample comprised CD8+ T cells sorted from blood. The chain carries TRBV7-9 and TRBJ2-7; D possibly uses TRBD1 or TRBD2 (6 bases each). The source is a woman aged 18-29 years in good health. The DNA for the CDR3 is TGTGCCAGCAGCTTAGAGGGGGAGGCGGACGAGCAGTACGTC. It codes for CASSLEGEADEQYV.